The clone carrying this T cell receptor (beta chain) showed up many times. The sample originates from a study of regulatory T cells in long-lasting Graves disease. Building of the TCR beta libraries involved iRepertoire HTBI primers and Arm-PCR of CDR3 regions. TCRdb reprocessed the multiplex PCR reads via MiXCR and lists one record per CDR3 protein. This table has under 250,000 distinct CDR3 sequences, roughly 20% appearing once. V lost 6 bases and J lost 7; bases outside the gene matches: 9. This CDR3 is 15 amino acids long. CDR1 is MNHNS and CDR2 is SASEGT in the germline V gene. The sample's time point: newly diagnosed GD, antithyroid drugs for less than 3 months. Preparation of the TCR library used RNA extracted from PBMCs. The sample was also reused in another study, on T cells in Graves' hyperthyroidism and ophthalmopathy.

Sequenced here: peripheral blood mononuclear cells (PBMCs), sampled at new diagnosis, from a patient treated with antithyroid drugs. The chain recombines TRBV6-1 with TRBJ2-2; 9 positions match TRBD1. This TCR derives from a woman between 25 and 40 years old with Graves disease. As DNA, the CDR3 is TGTGCCAGCAGGATCGGGACAGGGACGGGCGGGGAGCTGTTTTTT. It is translated as CASRIGTGTGGELFF.